The 13 T cell receptor beta chains below all came from one sample that was sequenced in a study of cytomegalovirus exposure and HLA in healthy donors listed by TCRdb under 2017. Library method: the immunoSEQ multiplex PCR assay. Imported from immuneACCESS, the table was reduced by TCRdb to in-frame sequences with V and J called. These copies leave out some clones; in studies compared against another copy, an unresolved V gene accounts for under half, and the cause of the remainder is not known. In this sample the table shows over 200,000 clones, over 80% of which occur a single time. 5.5% to 6.5% of the sample goes to the ten largest clones. The material sequenced was PBMCs. Receptors originate from a woman aged 18-29 years in good health and CMV-seronegative.

The chain is built from TRBV5-6 and TRBJ1-5; D gene ambiguous. V lost 2 bases to trimming and J lost 5 bases, with 11 bases between them. This CDR3 has 14 residues. CDR1 and CDR2 (germline): SGHDT, YYEEEE. The CDR3 reads CASSFRDLDQPQHF. The CDR3 DNA reads as TGTGCCAGCAGCTTCCGGGATCTCGATCAGCCCCAGCATTTT.

This clone was counted a few times. V gene TRBV27 combines with J gene TRBJ2-7, with D perhaps given as TRBD1 or TRBD2 (5 bases each). Germline CDR1 is MNHEY and CDR2 is SMNVEV (reference sequence). The CDR3 is 13 amino acids. The V and J ends lost 5 bases and 3 bases respectively, with 11 bases between them. Here the CDR3 reads CASSPPGGYEQYF. CDR3 coding DNA: TGTGCCAGCAGTCCCCCTGGGGGCTACGAGCAGTACTTC.

The chain employs TRBV5-1 and TRBJ2-2; 7 nucleotides line up with TRBD2. V shed 4 bases and J 4 bases; nucleotides not matched to a gene: 10. The CDR3 consists of 16 residues. Germline V gives CDR1 SGHRS, CDR2 YFSETQ. CDR3 nucleotide sequence: TGCGCCAGCAGCCTCCTGACGGGAGGTTCCACCGGGGAGCTGTTTTTT. Encoded protein: CASSLLTGGSTGELFF. Looking up the rest from reference TRBV5-1 and TRBJ2-2 gives the full variable domain: KAGVTQTPRYLIKTRGQQVTLSCSPISGHRSVSWYQQTPGQGLQFLFEYFSETQRNKGNFPGRFSGRQFSNSRSEMNVSTLELGDSALYLCASSLLTGGSTGELFFGEGSRLTVL.

V gene TRBV6-6 combines with J gene TRBJ1-6; D uncertain. Trimming pared 1 base from V and 9 bases from J, leaving 10 bases between. Germline assignment: CDR1 MNHNY and CDR2 SVGAGI (reference sequence). This CDR3 has 14 residues. The CDR3 sequence: CASSYYPKTSPLHF. CDR3 DNA: TGTGCCAGCAGTTACTACCCAAAAACTTCACCCCTCCACTTT.

The chain employs TRBV7-8 and TRBJ1-2; 7 positions agree with TRBD1. V dropped 1 base and J dropped 4; count of bases not matched to a gene: 6. The CDR3 has 15 residues. Germline assignment: CDR1 SGHVS and CDR2 FQNEAQ. CDR3 bases: TGTGCCAGCAGCTTAGTCGGACAGGTTATCTATGGCTACACCTTC. Protein: CASSLVGQVIYGYTF.

The chain recombines TRBV6-5 with TRBJ1-5, with 7 nucleotides matching TRBD1. V dropped 5 bases and J dropped 6; count of bases not matched to a gene: 4. Germline CDR1 and CDR2: MNHEY and SVGAGI. The CDR3 is made up of 13 amino acids. Here the CDR3 DNA reads TGTGCCAGCAGTAGACAGGGAGGTCAGCCCCAGCATTTT. Protein sequence: CASSRQGGQPQHF.

The chain couples TRBV27 to TRBJ2-5, with D perhaps being TRBD1 or TRBD2 (5 bases each). The CDR3 has 13 residues. The germline CDR1 and CDR2 sequences are MNHEY and SMNVEV (reference sequence). V gave up 3 bases and J gave up 5 bases, with 10 bases separating them. The DNA for the CDR3 is TGTGCCAGCAGTTTGGGGGAGTGGGAGACCCAGTACTTC. Protein product: CASSLGEWETQYF.

The CDR3 sequence: CASSETSGSMNEQFF. DNA for the CDR3: TGTGCCAGCAGTGAAACTAGCGGGAGTATGAATGAGCAGTTCTTC. V usage is TRBV6-1 and J usage is TRBJ2-1; 11 bases line up with TRBD2. Germline CDR1 and CDR2: MNHNS and SASEGT. V was clipped by 2 bases and J by 7 bases; unmatched bases: 4. The CDR3 length is 15 residues.

This clone was recorded only once. CDR3 DNA sequence: TGTGCCAGGCGTCCCCGGGTCTCTGGAAACACCATATATTTT. Translating it yields CARRPRVSGNTIYF. The V call is TRBV6-4, the J call TRBJ1-3; the D is unclear. In germline, CDR1 is MRHNA, CDR2 SNTAGT. Trimming left V 9 bases short and J 0 bases short, with 12 bases between. The CDR3 runs 14 residues.

The genes are TRBV5-6 and TRBJ2-1; possible D gene TRBD2, 6 bases. CDR3 size: 16 residues. Germline CDR1 and CDR2: SGHDT and YYEEEE. Between the trimmed V and J ends, which lost 3 bases and 7 bases, there was a span of 20 bases. The CDR3 region is CASSWGDRLQGNEQFF. CDR3 DNA sequence: TGTGCCAGCAGCTGGGGGGACCGACTCCAAGGGAATGAGCAGTTCTTC.

The V gene is TRBV6-6, the J gene TRBJ1-4, with D uncertain. V shed 6 bases and J shed 4 bases, with 6 bases lying between them. The CDR3 contains 12 residues. Germline V gene sequence: CDR1 MNHNY, CDR2 SVGAGI (reference sequence). CDR3 bases: TGTGCCAGCAGGGGAGATAATGAAAAACTGTTTTTT. Encoded protein: CASRGDNEKLFF.

The rearrangement links TRBV30 to TRBJ2-6; no firm D call. The CDR3 has 14 amino acids. CDR1 GTSNPN and CDR2 SVGIG come from the germline V gene (reference sequence). V was trimmed by 1 base and J by 3 bases, leaving 7 bases between them. The CDR3 bases are TGTGCCTGGAGTGCTTCCCGTGGGGCCAACGTCCTGACTTTC. It codes for CAWSASRGANVLTF.

The rearrangement joins TRBV28 to TRBJ2-7; D gene uncertain. Germline CDR1 and CDR2: MDHEN and SYDVKM. Trimming stripped 1 base from V and 2 bases from J, with 9 bases between. CDR3 length: 14 residues. CDR3: CASSLSSPPYEQYF. The CDR3 nucleotides are TGTGCCAGCAGTTTATCCAGCCCCCCCTACGAGCAGTACTTC.